The 10 T cell receptor beta chains in this list originate from one sample, sequenced in a study of post-analysis software for immune sequencing data (dated by TCRdb to between 2014 and 2016). Library preparation used PCR. For sequencing, an Illumina HiSeq 2500 was employed. Unique molecular identifiers were incorporated into TCR beta cDNA libraries to reduce PCR and sequencing biases. TCRdb handled the public reads itself, with Q25 trimming in fastp and clone calling in MiXCR, and kept productive beta chains. CDR3 protein sequences are deduplicated, and each keeps its most common genes and DNA. For this sample there are about 620,000 distinct CDR3 sequences; about 44% appear just once. Roughly 1.7% of the sample belongs to the ten largest clones. Antigens of these TCRs are unknown. Findings and caveats that apply to the study as a whole: Significantly higher frequencies in patients than in controls were found for roughly 5 TRBV segments, including TRBV5-6, TRBV5-1 and TRBV20-1.

Sequencing was carried out using blood. These receptors were obtained from a girl aged 10 to 17 with multiple sclerosis.

This clonotype was recorded once. This is likely a read error, given that the CDR3 carries no conserved phenylalanine or tryptophan at its end. The genes are TRBV20-1 and TRBJ2-1; 8 bases map to TRBD2. The trim removed 0 bases at V and 4 bases at J, leaving 5 bases unmatched. Germline loops: CDR1 DFQATT, CDR2 SNEGSKA (reference sequence). The CDR3 is 15 residues long. CDR3 in DNA: TGCAGTGCTAGAGAGTCAGCGGGGGAGTACAATGAGCAGTTCCTC. It translates to CSARESAGEYNEQFL.

The chain has TRBV12-3 or TRBV12-4 and TRBJ1-1, with 11 positions matching TRBD1. J gave up 3 bases and V 5 bases, and 14 bases lay outside the gene matches. CDR3 length equals 18 residues. The CDR3 nucleotides read TGTGCCAGCAGTCCCTTAGGAGTGGACAGGGGGCGCGACACTGAAGCTTTCTTT. It specifies CASSPLGVDRGRDTEAFF.

This sequence joins TRBV2 and TRBJ1-2; D is unclear. Germline CDR1 reads SNHLY; CDR2 reads FYNNEI. With 8 bases removed from V and 1 base from J, the gap between germline ends came to 14 bases. The CDR3 length is 14 residues. The chain's CDR3 is CASREVRSNYGYTF. The CDR3 DNA sequence: TGTGCCAGCCGGGAGGTCAGAAGTAACTATGGCTACACCTTC.

This chain joins TRBV6-5 and TRBJ1-4, with 8 bases lining up with TRBD1. V lost 5 bases, J lost 4 bases, and 9 bases stayed unmatched. This CDR3 is built from 16 residues. Per the germline V gene, CDR1 is MNHEY and CDR2 is SVGAGI. The CDR3 spells CASSPHQGAGNEKLFF. CDR3 coding DNA: TGTGCCAGCAGTCCCCATCAGGGGGCAGGTAATGAAAAACTGTTTTTT.

The V call is TRBV5-1, the J call TRBJ1-2, with no clear D. Trimming took off 1 base at V and 6 bases at J, with 7 bases between the two ends. Per the germline V gene, CDR1 is SGHRS and CDR2 is YFSETQ. This CDR3 comprises 12 residues. This CDR3 reads CASSLSEDGYTF. The DNA of the CDR3 is TGCGCCAGCAGCTTGTCAGAAGATGGCTACACCTTC.

In its sample, this clonotype was seen a few times. This chain uses TRBV20-1 with TRBJ2-3; D remains unclear. CDR3 size: 13 residues. CDR1 and CDR2 from the germline V gene are DFQATT and SNEGSKA (reference sequence). The V end was cut by 0 bases, the J end by 6 bases, with 10 bases between. The CDR3 sequence is CSARDQRRDTQYF. The CDR3 region has the DNA TGCAGTGCTAGAGATCAAAGGCGGGATACGCAGTATTTT.

V and J are TRBV12-3 or TRBV12-4 and TRBJ2-7; tentatively, D is TRBD2 (7 bases). CDR3 length: 14 amino acids. Trimming took off 8 bases at V and 0 bases at J, with 14 bases between the two ends. This chain's CDR3 is CASGGARSSYEQYF. The CDR3 coding sequence is TGTGCCAGCGGGGGGGCCAGGAGCTCCTACGAGCAGTACTTC.

This clonotype was counted a few times. This chain joins TRBV5-1 and TRBJ2-7, with D possibly being TRBD2 (5 bases). Deletions cut 0 bases from V and 6 bases from J, with 19 bases between. CDR1 is SGHRS, CDR2 YFSETQ, per germline. This CDR3 contains 16 residues. This chain's CDR3 is CASSLEASHPTSEQYF. CDR3 nucleotide sequence: TGCGCCAGCAGCTTGGAAGCCTCCCATCCTACTAGCGAGCAGTACTTC.

The genes are TRBV12-3 or TRBV12-4 and TRBJ2-5; no firm D call. V was shortened by 7 bases and J by 1 base, with 13 bases between the two germline ends. CDR3 length: 14 residues. The CDR3 bases are TGTGCCAGCAACACCTACAGCCTCCAAGAGACCCAGTACTTC. It codes for CASNTYSLQETQYF.

The chain joins TRBV19 to TRBJ2-1; tentative D call: TRBD2 (6 bases). CDR3 length: 15 amino acids. V was trimmed by 5 bases and J by 6 bases, leaving 17 bases between them. Per the germline V gene, CDR1 is LNHDA and CDR2 is SQIVND (reference sequence). CDR3 protein: CASSPVAEGSNEQFF. CDR3 nucleotides: TGTGCCAGTAGTCCGGTAGCGGAGGGGAGCAATGAGCAGTTCTTC.